The T cell receptor (beta chain) described here comes from a study of cytomegalovirus exposure and HLA in healthy donors (dated by TCRdb to about 2017). Turning to the overall study: An earlier analysis of 587 of the donors reported 276 Gb of sequence data and 117 million unique TCR beta sequences obtained from some 200 million T cells. A later genetic analysis used genome-wide SNP genotypes for about 65% of the 666 donors, treating that subset as a discovery cohort. Typing coverage differed by locus: A, B, C, DRB1 and DQB1 were typed in roughly 620-630 donors, DQA1 in about 560, DPA1 in 600 to 610, and DPB1 in just under 480. To study patterns of TCR occurrence, a later analysis re-analyzed previously published TCR beta repertoires from 550 to 800 donors and added high-resolution HLA genotyping. An earlier analysis of 587 of the donors applied high-throughput TCR beta sequencing to assess whether each TCR beta V gene segment acted as functional or pseudogenic. The aim of the study was to test whether cataloging public T cell receptors could identify signatures of past pathogen exposure. Donor age, sex, ethnicity and CMV serostatus were compiled together with the repertoire data. HLA typing included class I and class II loci at four-digit resolution. An early release covering more than 500 HLA-typed donors comprised 250 to 350 gigabases of sequencing data and 85 million or so unique TCR sequences. To predict cytomegalovirus infection status, the study combined high-throughput TCR immunosequencing, statistical association of individual TCRs with disease status, and machine learning. Among approximately 370 genotyped donors of the cohort, an average of approximately 200,000 unique TCR beta nucleotide sequences was sequenced per donor, of which roughly 17% were non-productive. Rather than using new phenotypic data, the later analysis identified candidate immune exposures from TCR beta sequences and from how often those sequences occurred across donors. The study profiled the T cell repertoires of fewer than 850 subjects by immunosequencing and related them to cytomegalovirus serostatus. Because of strong linkage in the cohort, roughly five DR-DQ haplotypes were treated as single units for association and clustering. The genetic ancestry cluster associated with self-reported Caucasian donors included 70% to 85% of the roughly 400 genotyped donors. All discovery cohort repertoires had been generated using a single sequencing platform. A separate validation cohort of approximately 120 different subjects was used in addition to the roughly 720-subject first cohort. What the work shows at the level of the full study, not this receptor alone: When HLA alleles, especially DR and DQ, strongly co-occurred, TCR associations were difficult to assign to individual alleles. In a later analysis, TCR association rates were found to vary across HLA loci, with the most associated TCRs seen for DRB1 alleles and the fewest for HLA-C alleles. Some IMGT-functional V segments, including TRBV6-2 and TRBV6-3, could not be distinguished by the 87-base-pair reads and were therefore excluded. A later analysis associated about 16,000 TCR beta sequences with specific HLA alleles at a false discovery rate of 0.05. The classifier was reported to diagnose cytomegalovirus status with high specificity and sensitivity in both the original cohort and the validation cohort. A total of around 150 TCR beta chains were listed by the study as associated with cytomegalovirus. In a later analysis, HLA-associated TCR beta chains were found to be more clonally expanded and to have lower generation probabilities than equally common non-associated chains. Linkage disequilibrium might explain the correlated functional status among segregating V segments, but an unknown experimental factor could not be excluded. Because counts were too low, approximately 18 rarely observed V segments, including chromosome 9 orphons, were excluded from the earlier analysis of 587 of the donors. A further reported finding was that TCR beta sequences accurately predicted the HLA-A and HLA-B alleles for most subjects in the first cohort. An association between a missense DCLRE1C variant and V-gene and J-gene trimming of TCR beta chains was found in a later genetic analysis and replicated in an independent cohort. An earlier analysis of 587 of the donors showed that most TCR beta V segments appeared in productive rearrangements either about 90% or about 30% of the time, which broadly matched IMGT annotations. Roughly uniform sequencing depth across donors was assumed in presence/absence analyses, although this assumption may not hold. Because some donors lacked HLA typing at each locus, the association tests relied only on the typed subset. Only TCR beta chains were sequenced in this cohort, and the absence of alpha or paired-chain data limited detectable features. The sequencing pipeline was judged likely to have produced a cluster of highly shared sequence variants as a technical artifact. The authors suggested that the approach could potentially be generalized to other disease states and immunological phenotypes. Most CMV-associated TCR beta chains appeared to be HLA-restricted in a later analysis, and the HLA associations seemed to be driven largely by CMV exposure. The only immune exposure information available for the cohort was CMV serostatus. In vitro tests confirmed that a few of the cytomegalovirus-associated TCR beta chains recognize cytomegalovirus antigens. Compared with the roughly 720-donor mean, donors in an Asian-associated ancestry cluster had fewer N-insertions in productive TCRs, according to a later genetic analysis. According to a later analysis, parvovirus B19, influenza, CMV and Epstein-Barr virus appeared linked to several top co-occurrence clusters. While some public TCRs were present in many individuals, most TCR sequences turned up only very rarely across donors.

The junction shows trimming of 3 bases on V and 5 bases on J, and the gene matches do not reach 5 bases of it. The CDR3 numbers 14 residues from cysteine through phenylalanine. CDR3 DNA only is kept here, 42 bases in frame from base 1. Via the germline V gene, CDR1 is SGHRS and CDR2 YFSETQ. The cohort comprised 670 or so healthy bone marrow donors. At the time of sampling, every cohort member was nominally healthy, though immune exposures that went unrecorded were likely present. The donor tested CMV seropositive and was one of the 289 seropositive cohort members. A peripheral blood sample was provided by each donor, and peripheral blood mononuclear cells were used for TCR beta sequencing. The Qiagen DNeasy Blood Extraction Kit was used to extract genomic DNA from the blood cell samples. About this clone itself: Its antigen is currently not known. No per-base quality is available; no much larger clone lies one base away.

Libraries were made using the immunoSEQ multiplex PCR assay. The multiplex PCR relied on a mix of 60 forward primers for TCR Vbeta segments and 13 reverse primers for TCR Jbeta segments. The CDR3 region of rearranged TCR beta genes was amplified from genomic DNA with a multiplex PCR assay. On the Illumina HiSeq System, the amplified TCR beta libraries were sequenced as 87-base-pair reads. Under the source paper's analysis protocol: A later analysis tallied approximately 87 million unique TCR beta chains across the approximately 670 repertoires, and some 10 million of those chains were shared by two or more donors. Raw reads were error-corrected and collapsed into unique sequences with a nearest-neighbor algorithm that merged closely related sequences to remove PCR and sequencing errors. CDR3 sequences were aligned to IMGT reference sequences to assign V, D and J gene segments. For a sequence to be retained, a match of at least six nucleotides was required to both a V gene segment and a J gene segment. Rearrangements were classified as productive when the CDR3 lacked stop codons and remained in frame with V and J, and all other rearrangements were classified as non-productive. CDR3 was defined by IMGT convention, running from the second conserved V-encoded cysteine to the conserved J-encoded phenylalanine. The earlier analysis of a few hundred of the donors excluded sequences that lacked an unambiguous match to a single V gene segment. An earlier analysis of fewer than 750 of the donors called V segments functional above 56.7% productive rearrangements and segregating when the between-donor standard deviation exceeded 5%. A statistical classification framework was built for diagnosing cytomegalovirus status from the catalog of TCR beta chain sequences. In a later analysis, V and J genes were assigned by comparing TCR nucleotide sequences against IMGT/GENE-DB human TR gene sequences. The TCRdist pipeline was used in a later analysis to assign CDR3 sequences and most-parsimonious VDJ recombination scenarios. A later analysis defined each TCR beta chain by its CDR3 amino acid sequence plus V-gene family, and excluded reads lacking a unique V-gene family. To address suspected cross-contamination and a sequencing artifact, a later analysis removed a few hundred highly shared, low-generation-probability nucleotide sequences. For each public chain, a later analysis derived a clonal expansion index from normalized ranks of inferred template counts within each repertoire. A later analysis computed generation probabilities with a VDJ recombination model fitted to out-of-frame rearrangements, and checked the results against IGoR. In a later analysis, TCR-TCR, TCR-HLA and TCR-CMV co-occurrence was scored with hypergeometric tests, and a repertoire-size bias correction was applied to TCR pairs. In a later analysis, false discovery rates were estimated by permuting HLA or CMV assignments 20 times. In a later analysis, co-occurring TCRs were grouped with DBSCAN, and TCRdist sequence similarity was added when clustering was performed within HLA-allele-positive subsets. Repertoires with fewer than 30,000 or more than 120,000 public chains, plus five repertoires with anomalous nucleotide sharing, were excluded from co-occurrence clustering. In TCRdb, the immuneACCESS table is reduced to in-frame sequences with V and J assigned. These tables do not hold every clone; where another copy was compared, an unresolved V gene accounts for under half, and the others remain unexplained. The V and J calls and clone size were taken over from that table, and D and trimming were inferred from the DNA. In all, the sample holds 190,000 or so clones, and 79% of those were seen once. The ten largest clones take up approximately 0.4% of the sample.

The chain is encoded by TRBV5-1 joined to TRBJ1-1; the junction holds 9 bases that match TRBD1. The sample consisted of PBMCs. The receptor was derived from a male donor in good health and CMV-seropositive. The DNA sequence is TGCGCCAGCAGCTGGGGACAGGGAAGGACTGAAGCTTTCTTT. Translated, this is CASSWGQGRTEAFF.